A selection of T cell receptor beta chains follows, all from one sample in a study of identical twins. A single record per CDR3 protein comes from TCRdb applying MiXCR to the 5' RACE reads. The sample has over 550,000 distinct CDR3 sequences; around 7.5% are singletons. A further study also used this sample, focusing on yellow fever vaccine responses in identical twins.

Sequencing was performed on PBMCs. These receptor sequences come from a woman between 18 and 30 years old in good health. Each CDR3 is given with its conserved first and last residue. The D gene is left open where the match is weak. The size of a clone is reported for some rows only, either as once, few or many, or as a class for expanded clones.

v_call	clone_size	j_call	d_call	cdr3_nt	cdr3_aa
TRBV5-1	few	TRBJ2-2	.	TGCGCCAGCAGGCACACCGGGACTTCGAACACCGGGGAGCTGTTTTTT	CASRHTGTSNTGELFF
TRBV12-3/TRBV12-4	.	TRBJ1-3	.	TGTGCCAGCCACAGACCTCCTGGAAACACCATATATTTT	CASHRPPGNTIYF
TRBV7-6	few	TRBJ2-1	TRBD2	TGTGCCAGCAGCCTCCATCCTAGCGGGGGGCAAAATGAGCAGTTCTTC	CASSLHPSGGQNEQFF
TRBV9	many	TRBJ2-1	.	TGTGCCAGCAGCGTAGTCGGAAATTCCTACAATGAGCAGTTCTTC	CASSVVGNSYNEQFF
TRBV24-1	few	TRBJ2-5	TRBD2	TGTGCCACCAGTGATCGGGTAGCGGGGCCTTTGGAGACCCAGTACTTC	CATSDRVAGPLETQYF
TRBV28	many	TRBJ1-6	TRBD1	TGTGCCAGCAGTTTATTGGGGAACAGGGGTTATGATTCACCCCTCCACTTT	CASSLLGNRGYDSPLHF
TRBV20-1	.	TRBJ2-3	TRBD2	TGCAGTGCTAGAGCTCGGACTAGCAGCACAGATACGCAGTATTTT	CSARARTSSTDTQYF
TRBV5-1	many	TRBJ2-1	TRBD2	TGCGCCAGCAGCTATAAAATAGCGGGGAACTCCTACAATGAGCAGTTCTTC	CASSYKIAGNSYNEQFF
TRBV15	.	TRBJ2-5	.	TGTGCCACCAGCAGAGCCACGTCCGGGGCTCAAGAGACCCAGTACTTC	CATSRATSGAQETQYF
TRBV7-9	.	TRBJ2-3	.	TGTGCCAGCAGCTTAGCTCAGGGCCCCGATACGCAGTATTTT	CASSLAQGPDTQYF
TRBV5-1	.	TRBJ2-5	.	TGCGCCAGCAGCTCGCGGGGATGGGGGGAAGAGACCCAGTACTTC	CASSSRGWGEETQYF
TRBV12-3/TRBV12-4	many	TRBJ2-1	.	TGTGCCAGCAGTGGAGGGGACAAAATCAATGAGCAGTTCTTC	CASSGGDKINEQFF
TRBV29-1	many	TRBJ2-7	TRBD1	TGCAGCGTGGCACCCTACAAGGGACAGGATATTCACGAGCAGTACTTC	CSVAPYKGQDIHEQYF
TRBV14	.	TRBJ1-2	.	TGTGCCAGCAGCCATTTGCGGTCCTATGGCTACACCTTC	CASSHLRSYGYTF
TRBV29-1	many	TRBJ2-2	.	TGCAGCGTTTTGCCAGGGATGGGCACCGGGGAGCTGTTTTTT	CSVLPGMGTGELFF
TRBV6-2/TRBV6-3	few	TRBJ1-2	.	TGTGCCAGCAGTCCCTCGGACATATGGGGCTACACCTTC	CASSPSDIWGYTF
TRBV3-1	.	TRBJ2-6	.	TGTGCCAGCAGCCAGAAGGCAGTTAACAACGTCCTGACTTTC	CASSQKAVNNVLTF
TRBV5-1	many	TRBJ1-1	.	TGCGCCAGCAGCTTGGTGGCAGCCAACACTGAAGCTTTCTTT	CASSLVAANTEAFF
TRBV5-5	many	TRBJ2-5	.	TGTGCCAGCATCGCGAGGCCGTCAGAGACCCAGTACTTC	CASIARPSETQYF
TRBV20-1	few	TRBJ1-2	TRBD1	TGCAGTGCTAGCGAGGACAGGGCGGGTGGCTACACCTTC	CSASEDRAGGYTF
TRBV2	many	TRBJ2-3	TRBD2	TGTGCCAGCACTCTCCTAGCGGGAGGCACAGATACGCAGTATTTT	CASTLLAGGTDTQYF
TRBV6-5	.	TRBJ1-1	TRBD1	TGTGCCAGCAGTTACCGACCAGGGGGCGCCGGCACTGAAGCTTTCTTT	CASSYRPGGAGTEAFF
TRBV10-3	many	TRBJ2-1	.	TGTGCCATCAGTTATAGCGAGGTATACAATGAGCAGTTCTTC	CAISYSEVYNEQFF
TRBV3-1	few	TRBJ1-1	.	TGTGCCAGCAGCCGACCACGGCAGGGCGGGGTCACTGAAGCTTTCTTT	CASSRPRQGGVTEAFF
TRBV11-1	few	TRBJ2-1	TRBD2	TGTGCCAGCAGCCCCTCCCTGGTGGTAGCGGGAGGGAGCTATGAGCAGTTCTTC	CASSPSLVVAGGSYEQFF
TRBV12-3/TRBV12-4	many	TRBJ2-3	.	TGTGCCAGCAGTGGGGGGGGCAGTGGCACAGATACGCAGTATTTT	CASSGGGSGTDTQYF
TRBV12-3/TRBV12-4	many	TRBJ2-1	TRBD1	TGTGCCAGCAGTCCCTCCAGGGGGCTGGATGAGCAGTTCTTC	CASSPSRGLDEQFF
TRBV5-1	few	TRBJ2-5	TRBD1	TGCGCCAGCAGCTTGCGGGGACAGACCGTTCAAGAGACCCAGTACTTC	CASSLRGQTVQETQYF
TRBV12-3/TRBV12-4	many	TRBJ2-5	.	TGTGCCAGCAGATACCTACGGGAGACCCAGTACTTC	CASRYLRETQYF
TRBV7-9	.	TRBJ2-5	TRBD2	TGTGCCAGCAGCCCCCAATCGGGACTAGCCGGGGAGACCCAGTACTTC	CASSPQSGLAGETQYF
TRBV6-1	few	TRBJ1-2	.	TGTGCCAGCACCCCAAGCCCCCGGGGGCAATGGGGTGGCTACACCTTC	CASTPSPRGQWGGYTF
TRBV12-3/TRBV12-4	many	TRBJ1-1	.	TGTGCCAGCGTCAGGGACCCCGGCACTGAAGCTTTCTTT	CASVRDPGTEAFF
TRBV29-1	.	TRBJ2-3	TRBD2	TGCAGCGTTGAAGGGGTAGCGGGAGGTGGCACAGATACGCAGTATTTT	CSVEGVAGGGTDTQYF
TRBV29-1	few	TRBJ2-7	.	TGCAGCGCCAGTGACTCCTACGAGCAGTACTTC	CSASDSYEQYF
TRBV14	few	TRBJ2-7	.	TGTGCCAGCAGCCAAGGGTCGCCAGTTCCGTACGAGCAGTACTTC	CASSQGSPVPYEQYF
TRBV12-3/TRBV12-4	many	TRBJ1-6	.	TGTGCCAGCAGTTTAATGGGGAATTCACCCCTCCACTTT	CASSLMGNSPLHF
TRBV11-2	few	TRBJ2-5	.	TGTGCCAGCAGCTTTCCTGTCGGAGAGACCCAGTACTTC	CASSFPVGETQYF
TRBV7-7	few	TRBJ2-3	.	TGTGCCAGCAGCCCCCTTGGTGGGGTCGCAGATACGCAGTATTTT	CASSPLGGVADTQYF
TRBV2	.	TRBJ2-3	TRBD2	TGTACCAGCTGTTTAGCGCCCTCCTTAGCGGGGCAAAGCACAGATACGCAGTATTTT	CTSCLAPSLAGQSTDTQYF